Listed here is a single T cell receptor beta chain. CDR3 size: 16 residues. Germline V lookup: CDR1 LGHDT, CDR2 YNNKEL (reference sequence). The V and J ends lost 0 bases and 4 bases respectively, with 12 bases between them. This sample stems from a study of blood T cell repertoires in COVID-19. Produced via immunoSEQ multiplex PCR; TCRdb's table is partial and in-frame only. The sample gives 250,000 to 300,000 clones, about nine tenths of which show up once; approximately 10% is in the top ten. Sequenced input: peripheral blood. The chain couples TRBV3-1 (or the pseudogene TRBV3-2) to TRBJ2-2, with D perhaps matching TRBD2 (6 bases). This receptor was obtained from a woman in her thirties with COVID-19, enrolled during active disease. CDR3 bases: TGTGCCAGCAGCCAAGATGGGGGGTTGGCCACCGGGGAGCTGTTTTTT. This gives the protein CASSQDGGLATGELFF.